These 31 T cell receptor beta chains share one sample of origin, sequenced in a study of CD4 T cells in relation to SARS-CoV-2 and coronaviruses. Data came from immunoSEQ multiplex PCR; TCRdb stores just in-frame clones and leaves some out. This sample has some 42,000 clones, with around 89% found just once. The specimen was memory CD4+ T cells from PBMCs. The receptor source for this set is an adult with COVID-19.

The chain uses TRBV19 and TRBJ2-6; D may correspond to TRBD1 or TRBD2 (6 bases each). Germline-derived CDR1 and CDR2 are LNHDA and SQIVND (reference sequence). V was pared by 4 bases and J by 0 bases, with 16 bases between. There are 18 residues in the CDR3. CDR3 bases: TGTGCCAGTAGTAGGCGGGACAACTCGCTCTCTGGGGCCAACGTCCTGACTTTC. It is translated as CASSRRDNSLSGANVLTF.

The V and J genes are TRBV4-3 and TRBJ1-1; 7 bases align to TRBD1. Germline-derived CDR1 and CDR2 are LGHNA and YSLEER. The V gene end was trimmed by 4 bases and the J gene end by 12 bases; junction bases not matched to a gene: 11. The CDR3 is 13 amino acids. The DNA of the CDR3 is TGCGCCAGCAGCCGCCAACCGGGACAGTTTTCTTTCTTT. Encoded protein: CASSRQPGQFSFF.

V and J are TRBV15 and TRBJ2-1; TRBD2 aligns across 9 bases. The CDR3 spans 18 residues. Per germline, CDR1 LNHNV and CDR2 YYDKDF (reference sequence). Trimming at V came to 0 bases and at J to 5 bases, leaving 11 bases not matched to a gene. The chain's CDR3 is CATSREAQRGAGDNEQFF. DNA of the CDR3: TGTGCCACCAGCAGAGAAGCCCAGCGGGGGGCCGGAGACAATGAGCAGTTCTTC.

The rearrangement joins TRBV5-1 to TRBJ2-3; the D gene is possibly TRBD1 (6 bases). V lost 0 bases and J lost 1, with 12 bases in between. The germline V gene encodes CDR1 SGHRS and CDR2 YFSETQ. This CDR3 has 16 residues. Here the CDR3 DNA reads TGCGCCAGCAGCTTGGAGTGGGGGCGAGGCACAGATACGCAGTATTTT. It translates to CASSLEWGRGTDTQYF.

V usage is TRBV7-9 and J usage is TRBJ2-2, with 9 bases lining up with TRBD1. The ends lost 5 bases at V and 4 bases at J; junction bases unmatched: 5. This CDR3 comprises 15 residues. CDR1 and CDR2 (germline): SEHNR, FQNEAQ (reference sequence). The CDR3 here is CASSLGQGTTGELFF. As DNA, the CDR3 is TGTGCCAGCAGCCTTGGACAGGGGACCACCGGGGAGCTGTTTTTT.

The chain employs TRBV6-1 and TRBJ2-5; the D is unclear. The CDR3 has 11 amino acids. Germline V CDR1 and CDR2: MNHNS, SASEGT. The V end lost 2 bases, the J end lost 6 bases, and 4 bases lay between the germline ends. CDR3 DNA: TGTGCCAGCAGTGAATGGAAGACCCAGTACTTC. Residues: CASSEWKTQYF.

This clone was seen a few times. The chain employs TRBV4-1 and TRBJ1-2; 10 bases are shared with TRBD1. CDR1 and CDR2 from the germline V gene are MGHRA and YSYEKL. The trim removed 3 bases at V and 9 bases at J, leaving 10 bases unmatched. This CDR3 has 15 residues. CDR3: CASSQLTGGDASYTF. Here the CDR3 DNA reads TGCGCCAGCAGCCAGCTGACAGGGGGCGATGCCAGCTACACCTTC.

The chain has TRBV9 and TRBJ2-2; possibly TRBD1 for D (5 bases). V lost 0 bases and J 5 bases, leaving 11 bases between the germline ends. CDR1 SGDLS and CDR2 YYNGEE come from the germline V gene. This CDR3 has 15 residues. For the CDR3, the DNA is TGTGCCAGCAGCGTAGCAGCAGGGAAGACCGGGGAGCTGTTTTTT. Encoded protein: CASSVAAGKTGELFF.

V gene TRBV11-2 combines with J gene TRBJ1-1; D perhaps matches TRBD1 (5 bases). There are 16 residues in the CDR3. V dropped 1 base and J dropped 1 base, with 13 bases sitting between them. The germline V gene encodes CDR1 SGHAT and CDR2 FQNNGV. The CDR3 sequence: CASSLARGNANTEAFF. The CDR3 DNA sequence: TGTGCCAGCAGCTTAGCACGGGGGAATGCGAACACTGAAGCTTTCTTT.

The V and J genes are TRBV11-2 and TRBJ2-6, with a tentative D call TRBD2 (7 bases). V was clipped by 0 bases and J by 0 bases, with 12 bases between them. The CDR3 loop spans 18 amino acids. Germline CDR1 reads SGHAT; CDR2 reads FQNNGV. The CDR3 reads CASSLEGGGSSGANVLTF. The DNA for the CDR3 is TGTGCCAGCAGCTTAGAGGGAGGGGGTAGCTCTGGGGCCAACGTCCTGACTTTC.

This CDR3 reads CASSDTEGEQYF. The CDR3 nucleotides read TGCGCCAGCAGCGACACCGAGGGGGAGCAGTACTTC. The gene calls are TRBV5-1 and TRBJ2-7, with D perhaps being TRBD1 or TRBD2 (5 bases each). V lost 4 bases and J lost 7, with 12 bases in between. CDR1 is SGHRS and CDR2 is YFSETQ in the germline V gene. There are 12 residues in the CDR3.

The chain couples TRBV4-2 to TRBJ2-2; TRBD2 might be the D (6 bases). The CDR3 totals 16 residues. Germline assignment: CDR1 LGHNA and CDR2 YNFKEQ. Trimming removed 4 bases from V and 1 base from J, with 13 bases in between. CDR3 DNA: TGTGCCAGCAGCCCCCGCTGGCGGGGGAACACCGGGGAGCTGTTTTTT. This codes for CASSPRWRGNTGELFF.

This clone appeared once. The chain carries TRBV7-8 and TRBJ2-1; 7 bases map to TRBD2. There are 16 residues in the CDR3. Germline values: CDR1 SGHVS, CDR2 FQNEAQ. V trimming: 4 bases; J trimming: 0 bases; junction bases outside the gene matches: 6. In DNA form, the CDR3 reads TGTGCCAGCAGCTCCGGGGGGATCCGCTCCTACAATGAGCAGTTCTTC. Protein sequence: CASSSGGIRSYNEQFF. Drawing the rest from reference TRBV7-8 and TRBJ2-1, the complete variable domain is GAGVSQSPRYKVAKRGQDVALRCDPISGHVSLFWYQQALGQGPEFLTYFQNEAQLDKSGLPSDRFFAERPEGSVSTLKIQRTQQEDSAVYLCASSSGGIRSYNEQFFGPGTRLTVL.

V usage is TRBV7-2 and J usage is TRBJ1-2; D is unclear. Germline V gene data show CDR1 as SGHTA and CDR2 as FQGNSA. Trimming cost V 2 bases and J 7 bases, with 17 bases left between them. The CDR3 runs 15 residues. CDR3 sequence: CASSLRQSGSVGYTF. CDR3 in DNA: TGTGCCAGCAGCTTACGGCAAAGCGGCTCCGTTGGCTACACCTTC.

The chain has TRBV20-1 and TRBJ2-1; a possible D gene is TRBD2 (6 bases). Germline assignment: CDR1 DFQATT and CDR2 SNEGSKA (reference sequence). Trimming removed 5 bases from V and 15 bases from J, with 17 bases in between. The CDR3 is made up of 11 amino acids. CDR3 region: CSAPLSGVRFF. In DNA form, the CDR3 reads TGCAGTGCTCCGCTTTCGGGGGTTAGGTTCTTC.

The CDR3 sequence: CASRGGISGLGEKLFF. CDR3 nucleotide sequence: TGTGCCAGCAGGGGGGGAATTTCAGGGTTGGGTGAAAAACTGTTTTTT. This chain uses TRBV28 with TRBJ1-4, with D possibly matching TRBD1 (5 bases). The germline gives CDR1 MDHEN, CDR2 SYDVKM. The CDR3 sequence is 16 residues long. The V end was cut by 6 bases, the J end by 7 bases, with 21 bases between.

This chain uses TRBV29-1 with TRBJ2-5; D assignment may be TRBD1 or TRBD2 (5 bases each). The CDR3 sequence is 12 residues long. Germline V lookup: CDR1 SQVTM, CDR2 ANQGSEA. Trimming took off 5 bases at V and 2 bases at J, with 9 bases between the two ends. The CDR3 here is CSVRDGQETQYF. The CDR3 DNA sequence: TGCAGCGTTCGGGACGGACAAGAGACCCAGTACTTC.

The chain recombines TRBV30 with TRBJ2-7; possible D gene TRBD2, 6 bases. Per germline, CDR1 GTSNPN and CDR2 SVGIG (reference sequence). V was trimmed by 3 bases and J by 3 bases, leaving 15 bases between them. The CDR3 is made up of 14 amino acids. The CDR3 DNA sequence: TGTGCCTGGAGCCCATCGATGGGGGGCTACGAGCAGTACTTC. Amino acids: CAWSPSMGGYEQYF. The full variable domain, completed using reference TRBV30 and TRBJ2-7, is SQTIHQWPATLVQPVGSPLSLECTVEGTSNPNLYWYRQAAGRGLQLLFYSVGIGQISSEVPQNLSASRPQDRQFILSSKKLLLSDSGFYLCAWSPSMGGYEQYFGPGTRLTVT.

This clone was seen once. This chain connects TRBV4-3 to TRBJ1-1; no clear D. The germline V gene has CDR1 LGHNA and CDR2 YSLEER. This CDR3 is 14 amino acids long. Trimming pared 1 base from V and 8 bases from J, leaving 14 bases between. CDR3 sequence reads: CASSQGNLRGEAFF. In DNA form, the CDR3 reads TGCGCCAGCAGCCAAGGCAACCTCCGAGGGGAAGCTTTCTTT.

The chain joins TRBV12-5 to TRBJ2-7; 12 bases line up with TRBD1. The CDR3 is made up of 16 amino acids. V gave up 5 bases and J gave up 3 bases; unmatched junction bases: 8. Germline V gene data show CDR1 as LGHNT and CDR2 as FRNRAP. CDR3 coding DNA: TGTGCTAGTGGTCCAAGAGGGACAGGGGGCTTCTACGAGCAGTACTTC. Residues: CASGPRGTGGFYEQYF.

Only one count was recorded for this clone. The chain employs TRBV7-2 and TRBJ2-7, with 12 nucleotides matching TRBD1. Germline values: CDR1 SGHTA, CDR2 FQGNSA. V dropped 3 bases and J dropped 5; count of bases not matched to a gene: 8. This CDR3 region has 16 residues. The CDR3 reads CASSLLVGTGGNEQYF. CDR3 DNA sequence: TGTGCCAGCAGCTTGCTGGTGGGGACAGGGGGCAACGAGCAGTACTTC.

V gene TRBV15 combines with J gene TRBJ1-5; D is unresolved. From germline, CDR1 is LNHNV and CDR2 YYDKDF (reference sequence). CDR3 length: 16 amino acids. The V end was cut by 0 bases, the J end by 0 bases, with 9 bases between. The CDR3, as DNA: TGTGCCACCAGCAGAGATCTCGTGGGTAGCAATCAGCCCCAGCATTTT. As protein: CATSRDLVGSNQPQHF.

The chain recombines TRBV5-1 with TRBJ2-3; 10 bases match TRBD2. The CDR3 sequence is 16 residues long. Germline values: CDR1 SGHRS, CDR2 YFSETQ. The J segment lost 3 bases and the V segment lost 0 bases, leaving 4 bases of the junction unmatched. DNA of the CDR3: TGCGCCAGCAGCTTGGACAGCGGGGGGGCGACAGATACGCAGTATTTT. Encoded protein: CASSLDSGGATDTQYF.

The genes are TRBV7-2 and TRBJ1-2; 9 bases align to TRBD1. Germline trimming cut 4 bases from V and 8 bases from J; bases unmatched to any gene: 5. This CDR3 is 13 amino acids long. Germline V gene sequence: CDR1 SGHTA, CDR2 FQGNSA. The CDR3, as DNA: TGTGCCAGCAGCTCACGACAGGGGGGAGGCTACACCTTC. Protein: CASSSRQGGGYTF.

The J gene is TRBJ1-1, the V gene TRBV6-5; D is ambiguous. This CDR3 region has 13 residues. The ends were cut back, 6 bases at V and 0 bases at J, with 8 bases in the middle. Looked up from germline, CDR1 is MNHEY and CDR2 is SVGAGI. The CDR3 loop is CASRLRMNTEAFF. In DNA form, the CDR3 reads TGTGCCAGCAGACTACGGATGAACACTGAAGCTTTCTTT.

This chain connects TRBV5-1 to TRBJ1-2; D uncertain. Germline loops: CDR1 SGHRS, CDR2 YFSETQ. Deletions cut 7 bases from V and 5 bases from J, with 15 bases between. The CDR3 is made up of 13 amino acids. CDR3 region: CASRGGSGYGYTF. The DNA of the CDR3 is TGCGCCAGCCGCGGCGGGTCTGGGTATGGCTACACCTTC.

The V and J genes are TRBV2 and TRBJ1-5; tentatively, D is TRBD1 (6 bases). There are 15 residues in the CDR3. Between the trimmed V and J ends, which lost 1 base and 2 bases, there was a span of 9 bases. In germline, CDR1 is SNHLY, CDR2 FYNNEI. Here the CDR3 reads CASSEGGQRNQPQHF. The CDR3 bases are TGTGCCAGCAGTGAAGGGGGACAACGCAATCAGCCCCAGCATTTT.

The chain uses TRBV5-1 and TRBJ2-1, with 8 positions matching TRBD1. Germline-derived CDR1 and CDR2 are SGHRS and YFSETQ. With 3 bases clipped from V and 0 bases from J, the junction kept 2 bases outside the gene matches. The CDR3 covers 15 residues. CDR3: CASSYQGASYNEQFF. CDR3 coding DNA: TGCGCCAGCAGCTACCAGGGGGCCTCCTACAATGAGCAGTTCTTC.

CDR3 sequence reads: CASTLGSNTGELFF. The CDR3 DNA reads TGTGCCAGTACATTGGGCTCGAACACCGGGGAGCTGTTTTTT. The chain recombines TRBV19 with TRBJ2-2, with D uncertain. V dropped 7 bases and J dropped 0 bases, with 9 bases sitting between them. Germline-derived CDR1 and CDR2 are LNHDA and SQIVND (reference sequence). The CDR3 consists of 14 residues.

In DNA, the CDR3 is TGCGCCACCCGGCCGGAGGGGGCTGGCACCGGGGAGCTGTTTTTT. This translates into CATRPEGAGTGELFF. V is TRBV5-1 and J is TRBJ2-2; tentative D call: TRBD1 (7 bases). The CDR3 sequence is 15 residues long. V was trimmed by 9 bases and J by 4 bases, leaving 19 bases between them. Looked up from germline, CDR1 is SGHRS and CDR2 is YFSETQ.

A few counts support this clone. V and J are TRBV19 and TRBJ2-7; tentatively, D is TRBD1 (5 bases). CDR1 is LNHDA, CDR2 SQIVND, per germline (reference sequence). Trimming took 0 bases from V and 9 from J, leaving 15 bases between them. CDR3 length equals 14 residues. This CDR3 is CASSIDHRSGAQYF. The CDR3, as DNA: TGTGCCAGTAGTATAGATCACAGGTCCGGCGCGCAGTACTTC.